The rows below give T cell receptor beta chains drawn from one sample of a study of graft-versus-host responses after intestinal transplantation. Profiled with immunoSEQ multiplex PCR; TCRdb holds only in-frame clones, not every one. The table shows about 36,000 clones, with approximately 95% occurring only once. Antigen specificity for these receptors is unknown. This sample comprised unstimulated CD4+ T cells sorted from spleen or lymph node cells, obtained before transplant. The receptors here all came from a human donor who was the organ donor for an intestinal transplant. Each CDR3 is given with its conserved first and last residue. Each record gives: V gene, J gene, D gene, clone size, CDR3 protein, CDR3 DNA. A D gene is named only where the DNA matches it firmly. Clone size is shown for a subset of rows, as once, few, many or a class of expanded clone.

TRBV7-9	TRBJ2-3	.	.	CASSPPPTQYF	TGTGCCAGCAGCCCCCCCCCGACGCAGTATTTT
TRBV27	TRBJ2-7	.	.	CASRPYSSSYEQYF	TGTGCCAGCAGGCCCTATTCGAGCTCCTACGAGCAGTACTTC
TRBV6-5	TRBJ1-1	.	.	CASRRTSPWDETFF	TGTGCCAGCAGGCGCACAAGTCCTTGGGATGAAACTTTCTTT
TRBV4-2	TRBJ2-2	TRBD2	once	CASSQELVGTSGGIAGELFF	TGTGCCAGCAGCCAAGAGTTGGTCGGGACTAGCGGGGGGATCGCCGGGGAGCTGTTTTTT
TRBV4-1	TRBJ2-7	.	.	CASSQEGPRAYEQYF	TGCGCCAGCAGCCAAGAGGGACCGCGGGCCTACGAGCAGTACTTC
TRBV4-1	TRBJ1-3	.	.	CASSQVTGSGNTIYF	TGCGCCAGCAGCCAAGTAACCGGGTCCGGAAACACCATATATTTT
TRBV11-2	TRBJ1-1	TRBD1	.	CASSALNGGQGANAEAFF	TGTGCCAGCAGCGCACTAAATGGGGGGCAGGGGGCGAATGCTGAAGCTTTCTTT
TRBV19	TRBJ2-5	.	.	CASSSSGQETQYF	TGTGCCAGTAGTAGTTCAGGGCAAGAGACCCAGTACTTC
TRBV30	TRBJ2-7	TRBD2	.	CAWSVGLAGAYEQYF	TGTGCCTGGAGTGTGGGACTAGCGGGGGCGTACGAGCAGTACTTC
TRBV5-4	TRBJ1-1	TRBD1	.	CASSPGQTTEAFF	TGTGCCAGCAGCCCGGGACAGACCACTGAAGCTTTCTTT
TRBV9	TRBJ1-4	TRBD1	once	CASSVGVTGGFNEKLFF	TGTGCCAGCAGCGTAGGGGTGACAGGGGGCTTTAATGAAAAACTGTTTTTT
TRBV6-5	TRBJ1-5	TRBD1	once	CASSFRQGAPNQPQHF	TGTGCCAGCAGTTTCCGACAGGGGGCCCCCAATCAGCCCCAGCATTTT
TRBV9	TRBJ1-1	.	.	CASSVGGVETEAFF	TGTGCCAGCAGCGTAGGGGGAGTAGAGACTGAAGCTTTCTTT
TRBV11-2	TRBJ1-3	.	once	CASSYPGTGNTIYF	TGTGCCAGCAGTTACCCTGGCACGGGGAACACCATATATTTT
TRBV5-1	TRBJ2-3	TRBD2	once	CASSLAAGGTDTQYF	TGCGCCAGCAGCTTGGCAGCGGGGGGCACAGATACGCAGTATTTT
TRBV5-4	TRBJ2-5	.	.	CASSLGKEETQYF	TGTGCCAGCAGCCTGGGAAAGGAAGAGACCCAGTACTTC
TRBV6-5	TRBJ1-2	TRBD1	.	CASSFLRDRGLYGYTF	TGTGCCAGCAGTTTCCTACGGGACAGGGGGCTCTATGGCTACACCTTC
TRBV29-1	TRBJ1-5	TRBD1	.	CSGSTGFNQPQHF	TGCAGCGGATCGACAGGGTTCAATCAGCCCCAGCATTTT
TRBV30	TRBJ2-6	.	.	CAWSVYSPSGANVLTF	TGTGCCTGGAGTGTATATAGTCCCTCTGGGGCCAACGTCCTGACTTTC
TRBV10-2	TRBJ1-5	.	.	CASSEQGTNNQPQHF	TGCGCCAGCAGTGAACAGGGAACAAACAATCAGCCCCAGCATTTT
TRBV5-6	TRBJ1-2	.	.	CASSPSRQINYGYTF	TGTGCCAGCAGCCCGTCTCGACAGATTAACTATGGCTACACCTTC
TRBV11-2	TRBJ1-2	.	.	CASSLLGEGGYTF	TGTGCCAGCAGCTTACTAGGGGAGGGAGGCTACACCTTC
TRBV19	TRBJ1-5	.	once	CASSIRVSNQPQHF	TGTGCCAGTAGTATCCGGGTTAGCAATCAGCCCCAGCATTTT
TRBV9	TRBJ1-6	.	once	CASSVEEHSPLHF	TGTGCCAGCAGCGTAGAGGAGCATTCACCCCTCCACTTT
TRBV11-2	TRBJ1-4	TRBD1	.	CASSLVAGTGVEKLFF	TGTGCCAGCAGCTTAGTGGCTGGGACAGGGGTTGAAAAACTGTTTTTT
TRBV30	TRBJ2-1	TRBD2	.	CAWTIAGGLFF	TGTGCCTGGACCATAGCGGGGGGCCTCTTCTTC
TRBV11-3	TRBJ2-2	.	.	CASSLGDSWAGELFF	TGTGCCAGCAGCTTAGGGGACTCCTGGGCCGGGGAGCTGTTTTTT
TRBV2	TRBJ2-5	.	.	CASALFGEETQYF	TGTGCCAGCGCCCTCTTTGGGGAAGAGACCCAGTACTTC
TRBV4-3	TRBJ1-2	.	.	CASSQAGTGYYGYTF	TGCGCCAGCAGCCAAGCCGGAACAGGGTACTATGGCTACACCTTC
TRBV5-4	TRBJ2-2	.	.	CASSLGPLNTGELFF	TGTGCCAGCAGCTTGGGGCCCCTGAACACCGGGGAGCTGTTTTTT
TRBV7-9	TRBJ1-5	.	.	CASSLAGDQPQHF	TGTGCCAGCAGCTTGGCAGGGGATCAGCCCCAGCATTTT
TRBV4-3	TRBJ2-7	TRBD2	.	CASSQGSAGGMREQYF	TGCGCCAGCAGCCAAGGGTCAGCGGGGGGTATGAGGGAGCAGTACTTC
TRBV4-3	TRBJ1-6	TRBD1	.	CASSWTGANSPLHF	TGCGCCAGCAGCTGGACAGGGGCCAATTCACCCCTCCACTTT
TRBV20-1	TRBJ1-1	.	.	CSARDVAEAFF	TGCAGTGCTAGAGATGTGGCTGAAGCTTTCTTT
TRBV6-1	TRBJ2-7	.	.	CASSGGSDLYEQYF	TGTGCCAGCAGCGGAGGATCAGACCTGTACGAGCAGTACTTC
TRBV11-2	TRBJ1-2	TRBD1	.	CASSLATGAGYTF	TGTGCCAGCAGCTTAGCGACAGGGGCAGGCTACACCTTC
TRBV5-1	TRBJ1-4	.	once	CASSLEGTSEKLFF	TGCGCCAGCAGCTTGGAAGGGACTAGTGAAAAACTGTTTTTT
TRBV4-3	TRBJ2-7	TRBD1	.	CASSRIGQGRTYEQYF	TGCGCCAGCAGCCGAATAGGACAGGGGCGGACCTACGAGCAGTACTTC
TRBV5-4	TRBJ2-3	TRBD2	.	CASSLTSGTSGTDTQYF	TGTGCCAGCAGCTTGACTAGCGGGACGTCTGGCACAGATACGCAGTATTTT
TRBV5-4	TRBJ2-3	.	.	CASRERSTDTQYF	TGTGCCAGCAGGGAACGTAGCACAGATACGCAGTATTTT
TRBV28	TRBJ1-5	.	.	CASRDGVGNQPQHF	TGTGCCAGCAGGGACGGAGTTGGGAATCAGCCCCAGCATTTT
TRBV7-2	TRBJ2-7	.	.	CASSLEDAYEQYF	TGTGCCAGCAGCTTAGAAGACGCCTACGAGCAGTACTTC
TRBV4-2	TRBJ1-3	.	once	CASSQFEGRSSGNTIYF	TGTGCCAGCAGCCAGTTTGAGGGCCGGAGCTCTGGAAACACCATATATTTT
TRBV5-4	TRBJ2-7	TRBD1	few	CASSSPGQGAYEQYF	TGTGCCAGCAGCTCACCGGGACAGGGGGCCTACGAGCAGTACTTC
TRBV6-5	TRBJ1-1	TRBD1	.	CASSYSGGMNTEAFF	TGTGCCAGCAGTTACTCAGGGGGCATGAACACTGAAGCTTTCTTT
TRBV6-5	TRBJ2-1	.	.	CASSYPPTASYNEQFF	TGTGCCAGCAGTTACCCCCCGACGGCCTCCTACAATGAGCAGTTCTTC
TRBV4-1	TRBJ1-6	.	.	CASSQVAGAYNSPLHF	TGCGCCAGCAGCCAAGTAGCAGGGGCTTATAATTCACCCCTCCACTTT
TRBV19	TRBJ1-5	TRBD1	.	CASTQTGGLNQPQHF	TGTGCCAGTACACAGACAGGGGGCCTCAATCAGCCCCAGCATTTT